The 29 T cell receptor beta chains reported below all come from one sample, sequenced in a study of human versus mouse CDR3 diversity and MHC coevolution. The data were produced by immunoSEQ multiplex PCR, yet TCRdb's version contains in-frame clones alone and is incomplete. The sample contains about 60,000 clones, over 90% of which appear only once. The sequencing input was naive CD4+ T cells from blood. The subset was: CD45RO-negative CD62L-positive naive CD4 T cells. Receptors originate from a person aged 55-75 years in good health.

The chain uses TRBV5-4 and TRBJ2-3; 9 bases fit TRBD2. With 0 bases clipped from V and 2 bases from J, the junction kept 4 bases outside the gene matches. CDR1 and CDR2 from the germline V gene are SGHNT and YYREEE (reference sequence). The CDR3 runs 16 residues. In nucleotides, the CDR3 is TGTGCCAGCAGCTTGGAGGGACTAGCACCCACAGATACGCAGTATTTT. This sequence encodes CASSLEGLAPTDTQYF.

The CDR3 DNA is TGTGCCAGCAGCTTAGGACCTACTAATGAGCAGTACTTC. It is translated as CASSLGPTNEQYF. The chain links TRBV7-2 to TRBJ2-7; D is ambiguous. V lost 1 base to trimming and J lost 7 bases, with 11 bases between them. The CDR3 extends over 13 amino acids. The germline V gene encodes CDR1 SGHTA and CDR2 FQGNSA. Variable domain in full (rest from reference TRBV7-2 and TRBJ2-7): GAGVSQSPSNKVTEKGKDVELRCDPISGHTALYWYRQSLGQGLEFLIYFQGNSAPDKSGLPSDRFSAERTGGSVSTLTIQRTQQEDSAVYLCASSLGPTNEQYFGPGTRLTVT.

The chain recombines TRBV11-2 with TRBJ2-2; 9 bases agree with TRBD1. This CDR3 has 17 amino acids. The germline CDR1 and CDR2 sequences are SGHAT and FQNNGV. V was clipped by 5 bases and J by 4 bases; unmatched bases: 11. The DNA of the CDR3 is TGTGCCAGCAGCAAAAGCAGGACAGGGGCTACCACCGGGGAGCTGTTTTTT. This encodes CASSKSRTGATTGELFF. Combining the CDR3 with reference TRBV11-2 and TRBJ2-2 gives the whole variable domain EAGVAQSPRYKIIEKRQSVAFWCNPISGHATLYWYQQILGQGPKLLIQFQNNGVVDDSQLPKDRFSAERLKGVDSTLKIQPAKLEDSAVYLCASSKSRTGATTGELFFGEGSRLTVL.

The chain joins TRBV7-9 to TRBJ2-1; TRBD2 agrees at 11 bases. The germline V gene encodes CDR1 SEHNR and CDR2 FQNEAQ (reference sequence). The CDR3 has 15 residues. V shed 8 bases and J 6 bases; nucleotides not matched to a gene: 9. CDR3 DNA: TGTGCCAGCCTTCAAACTAGCGGGAGTGCCAATGAGCAGTTCTTC. The encoded protein is CASLQTSGSANEQFF.

The V and J genes are TRBV19 and TRBJ2-7; 9 positions agree with TRBD1. This CDR3 contains 14 residues. Germline lookup yields CDR1 LNHDA and CDR2 SQIVND (reference sequence). With V trimmed by 5 bases and J by 3 bases, 5 bases remained unmatched. The CDR3 nucleotides read TGTGCCAGTAGTGTCGGGACAGGGTTCTACGAGCAGTACTTC. This codes for CASSVGTGFYEQYF.

This sequence joins TRBV6-5 and TRBJ2-7, with 8 positions matching TRBD1. This CDR3 has 15 amino acids. Germline CDR1 is MNHEY and CDR2 is SVGAGI. Trimming removed 0 bases from V and 0 bases from J; junction bases left unmatched: 1. CDR3 amino acids: CASSYSDRGSYEQYF. The CDR3 region has the DNA TGTGCCAGCAGTTACTCCGACAGGGGCTCCTACGAGCAGTACTTC.

This clone occurred a few times. The chain couples TRBV28 to TRBJ1-1, with D maybe TRBD1 (6 bases). CDR1 is MDHEN and CDR2 is SYDVKM in the germline V gene. Between the trimmed V and J ends, which lost 2 bases and 0 bases, there was a span of 7 bases. The CDR3 runs 14 residues. CDR3 nucleotides: TGTGCCAGCAGTTTAGGGACATTGAACACTGAAGCTTTCTTT. Translating it yields CASSLGTLNTEAFF.

This clone came up once. In DNA, the CDR3 is TGTGCCAGTAGTATAGATCTACGACAGGGGACCGACAATGAGCAGTTCTTC. Translated, it gives CASSIDLRQGTDNEQFF. The V call is TRBV19, the J call TRBJ2-1; TRBD1 aligns across 8 bases. This CDR3 has 17 amino acids. The V gene end was trimmed by 0 bases and the J gene end by 5 bases; junction bases not matched to a gene: 9. Per germline, CDR1 LNHDA and CDR2 SQIVND (reference sequence). The variable domain in full, with the rest retrieved from reference TRBV19 and TRBJ2-1, is DGGITQSPKYLFRKEGQNVTLSCEQNLNHDAMYWYRQDPGQGLRLIYYSQIVNDFQKGDIAEGYSVSREKKESFPLTVTSAQKNPTAFYLCASSIDLRQGTDNEQFFGPGTRLTVL.

A remark on this clone: The CDR3 does not end in the conserved phenylalanine or tryptophan, so this is likely a read error. This chain joins TRBV11-3 and TRBJ2-7, with 8 bases identical to TRBD1. Looked up from germline, CDR1 is SGHNT and CDR2 is YENEEA. CDR3 length equals 14 residues. Losses at the gene ends were 6 bases for V and 1 base for J; bases not matched to a gene: 5. CDR3 in amino acids: CASRSGTGSYEQYL. CDR3 DNA: TGTGCCAGCAGGTCAGGGACAGGTTCCTACGAGCAGTACCTC.

The rearrangement uses TRBV10-3 and TRBJ1-4, with D maybe TRBD1 (5 bases). V lost 8 bases to trimming and J lost 4 bases, with 11 bases between them. Germline CDR1 ENHRY, CDR2 SYGVKD. The CDR3 sequence is 13 residues long. DNA for the CDR3: TGTGCCATCGGCGACAGACTTAATGAAAAACTGTTTTTT. Its translation is CAIGDRLNEKLFF.

The rearrangement joins TRBV2 to TRBJ1-5; 7 bases map to TRBD1. Germline V lookup: CDR1 SNHLY, CDR2 FYNNEI. J was trimmed by 2 bases and V by 2 bases; bases with no gene match: 3. The CDR3 extends over 15 amino acids. The CDR3 region has the DNA TGTGCCAGCAGTGAATGGCAGGGGGGCAATCAGCCCCAGCATTTT. Encoded protein: CASSEWQGGNQPQHF.

The V and J genes are TRBV27 and TRBJ2-7; weak D call: TRBD1 (8 bases). Germline V CDR1 and CDR2: MNHEY, SMNVEV (reference sequence). The CDR3 runs to 15 residues. The V and J ends lost 6 bases and 3 bases respectively, with 18 bases between them. The CDR3 nucleotides are TGTGCCAGCAGCAAGCGGGGACAGGTCGGCTACGAGCAGTACTTC. It is translated as CASSKRGQVGYEQYF.

This rearrangement joins TRBV18 to TRBJ1-5, with a possible D match to TRBD1 (6 bases). CDR1 and CDR2 from the germline V gene are KGHSH and LQKENI. The length of the CDR3 is 13 residues. Trimming left V 8 bases short and J 6 bases short, with 14 bases between. CDR3 DNA: TGTGCCAGCCTGGGGGAGGGGGGTCAGCCCCAGCATTTT. This sequence encodes CASLGEGGQPQHF.

The chain combines TRBV7-9 with TRBJ2-5, with 11 bases aligning to TRBD1. CDR1 is SEHNR, CDR2 FQNEAQ, per germline (reference sequence). The CDR3 is 14 amino acids. The ends lost 5 bases at V and 4 bases at J; junction bases unmatched: 3. This CDR3 reads CASSVGQGVETQYF. The CDR3 bases are TGTGCCAGCAGCGTGGGACAGGGGGTAGAGACCCAGTACTTC.

The gene calls are TRBV25-1 and TRBJ1-1; no clear D. Trimming took 5 bases from V and 1 from J, leaving 11 bases between them. This CDR3 is built from 14 residues. Germline loops: CDR1 MGHDK, CDR2 SYGVNS. The CDR3 loop is CASSPEGRNTEAFF. DNA for the CDR3: TGTGCCAGCAGTCCCGAAGGGAGGAACACTGAAGCTTTCTTT.

This rearrangement joins TRBV5-4 to TRBJ2-7; 9 positions agree with TRBD2. This CDR3 spans 13 amino acids. After removal of 4 bases from V and 3 bases from J, the junction contained 2 bases not matched to a gene. Germline loops: CDR1 SGHNT, CDR2 YYREEE (reference sequence). This CDR3 is CASSRTSDYEQYF. The CDR3, as DNA: TGTGCCAGCAGCCGGACTAGCGACTACGAGCAGTACTTC.

This rearrangement joins TRBV19 to TRBJ2-6; TRBD2 is a possible D gene (7 bases). Germline V lookup: CDR1 LNHDA, CDR2 SQIVND (reference sequence). CDR3 length: 16 amino acids. The germline V and J ends were trimmed by 3 bases and 2 bases, with 11 bases remaining between them. Here the CDR3 reads CASSMPGGAGANVLTF. CDR3 sequence (DNA): TGTGCCAGTAGTATGCCGGGGGGCGCTGGGGCCAACGTCCTGACTTTC.

V is TRBV27 and J is TRBJ1-1; 8 nucleotides agree with TRBD1. Germline values: CDR1 MNHEY, CDR2 SMNVEV (reference sequence). V lost 6 bases to trimming and J lost 2 bases; unmatched junction nucleotides: 5. This CDR3 contains 14 residues. Here the CDR3 reads CASRPQGGNTEAFF. For the CDR3, the DNA is TGTGCCAGCAGACCACAGGGGGGTAACACTGAAGCTTTCTTT.

This sequence joins TRBV7-3 and TRBJ2-2, with a possible D match to TRBD1 (5 bases). The CDR3 contains 16 residues. V lost 1 base and J lost 4, with 13 bases in between. Germline CDR1 is SGHTA and CDR2 is FQGTGA. CDR3 amino acids: CASSLRGPTGTGELFF. CDR3 bases: TGTGCCAGCAGCTTAAGGGGCCCGACCGGCACCGGGGAGCTGTTTTTT. Based on the CDR3 plus reference TRBV7-3 and TRBJ2-2, the full variable domain is GAGVSQTPSNKVTEKGKYVELRCDPISGHTALYWYRQSLGQGPEFLIYFQGTGAADDSGLPNDRFFAVRPEGSVSTLKIQRTERGDSAVYLCASSLRGPTGTGELFFGEGSRLTVL.

The CDR3 sequence is CASSLFAGGRGYTF. The CDR3 DNA is TGTGCCAGCAGCTTGTTTGCAGGGGGGCGGGGCTACACCTTC. The V and J genes are TRBV5-4 and TRBJ1-2; 7 bases match TRBD1. V was pared by 1 base and J by 8 bases, with 8 bases of the junction left unmatched. Germline lookup yields CDR1 SGHNT and CDR2 YYREEE (reference sequence). The CDR3 totals 14 residues.

The chain combines TRBV2 with TRBJ2-5; 14 bases align to TRBD2. Per the germline V gene, CDR1 is SNHLY and CDR2 is FYNNEI. Trimming took 6 bases from V and 5 from J; bases not matched to a gene: 8. The CDR3 has 16 amino acids. The CDR3 region is CASREWTSGRSETQYF. CDR3 sequence (DNA): TGTGCCAGCAGGGAATGGACTAGCGGGAGGTCGGAGACCCAGTACTTC.

This chain links TRBV5-4 with TRBJ1-2; the match to TRBD1 covers 9 bases. This CDR3 spans 12 amino acids. Germline V CDR1 and CDR2: SGHNT, YYREEE (reference sequence). The junction had 1 base not matched to a gene; V was cut back by 4 bases and J by 6 bases. The CDR3 coding sequence is TGTGCCAGCAGCAGGACAGGGGATGGCTACACCTTC. It is translated as CASSRTGDGYTF.

V usage is TRBV5-4 and J usage is TRBJ2-2, with 7 bases that match TRBD2. The CDR3 contains 17 residues. Germline CDR1 is SGHNT and CDR2 is YYREEE (reference sequence). Trimming cost V 0 bases and J 7 bases; bases outside gene matches: 12. The CDR3 here is CASSLASRGGSGGELFF. The DNA for the CDR3 is TGTGCCAGCAGCTTGGCGTCCCGGGGCGGGAGCGGCGGGGAGCTGTTTTTT.

The chain recombines TRBV2 with TRBJ1-5; a weak D match, TRBD1 (6 bases). Per germline, CDR1 SNHLY and CDR2 FYNNEI. The CDR3 has 16 amino acids. Trimming removed 3 bases from V and 9 bases from J, with 21 bases in between. The CDR3, as DNA: TGTGCCAGCAGTGAGGAGGCGGGGAGGGGGGGATTGCCCCAGCATTTT. Translating it yields CASSEEAGRGGLPQHF.

This sequence joins TRBV6-1 and TRBJ1-1; the D is unclear. Germline values: CDR1 MNHNS, CDR2 SASEGT. CDR3 length: 14 amino acids. V was trimmed by 6 bases and J by 1 base, leaving 12 bases between them. The CDR3 nucleotides are TGTGCCAGCAGCTTTCTCGCGGGGAACACTGAAGCTTTCTTT. This sequence encodes CASSFLAGNTEAFF.

The table lists this clone with a count of one. The chain couples TRBV29-1 to TRBJ2-3; 10 bases are a match to TRBD1. CDR1 and CDR2 from the germline V gene are SQVTM and ANQGSEA. The CDR3 length is 13 residues. With 7 bases clipped from V and 6 bases from J, the junction kept 7 bases outside the gene matches. The CDR3 here is CSADRGRMDTQYF. The DNA of the CDR3 is TGCAGCGCCGACAGGGGGCGAATGGATACGCAGTATTTT.

The V gene is TRBV7-3, the J gene TRBJ2-3; 12 nucleotides line up with TRBD2. The CDR3 length is 18 residues. In germline, CDR1 is SGHTA, CDR2 FQGTGA. V shed 0 bases and J 0 bases; nucleotides not matched to a gene: 4. The CDR3 protein is CASSLTATSGRSTDTQYF. CDR3 in DNA: TGTGCCAGCAGCTTAACCGCTACTAGCGGGAGGAGCACAGATACGCAGTATTTT.

The chain joins TRBV29-1 to TRBJ2-7, with D tentatively TRBD2 (6 bases). This CDR3 spans 14 amino acids. The V gene lost 3 bases and the J gene lost 2 bases, with 14 bases spanning the gap. Germline V gene lookup returns CDR1 SQVTM and CDR2 ANQGSEA. CDR3 amino acids: CSVEGPSAPYEQYF. The CDR3 DNA reads TGCAGCGTTGAGGGCCCTAGCGCACCCTACGAGCAGTACTTC.

This chain links TRBV5-1 with TRBJ2-5; D might be TRBD1 (7 bases). Between the trimmed V and J ends, which lost 4 bases and 3 bases, there was a span of 19 bases. Germline V lookup: CDR1 SGHRS, CDR2 YFSETQ. The CDR3 consists of 16 residues. The CDR3 bases are TGCGCCAGCAGCAGAGGGACAGCGGGCGGAAAAGAGACCCAGTACTTC. This gives the protein CASSRGTAGGKETQYF. Full variable domain (remainder filled in from reference TRBV5-1 and TRBJ2-5): KAGVTQTPRYLIKTRGQQVTLSCSPISGHRSVSWYQQTPGQGLQFLFEYFSETQRNKGNFPGRFSGRQFSNSRSEMNVSTLELGDSALYLCASSRGTAGGKETQYFGPGTRLLVL.